Below are 9 T cell receptor beta chains sequenced from a single sample in a study of cytomegalovirus exposure and HLA in healthy donors. The PCR was carried out with 60 Vbeta primers and 13 Jbeta primers. The protocol was immunoSEQ multiplex PCR, while the TCRdb copy is restricted to in-frame clones and leaves out a portion. The table includes 85,000 to 100,000 clones, roughly three quarters detected once. Source material: PBMCs. The receptors originated from a male donor in good health and CMV-seropositive.

The J gene is TRBJ1-6, the V gene TRBV7-2; D is unresolved. Trimming took 1 base from V and 5 from J, leaving 12 bases between them. Germline-derived CDR1 and CDR2 are SGHTA and FQGNSA. The CDR3 loop spans 16 amino acids. In DNA, the CDR3 is TGTGCCAGCAGCTTAGTAAGACTTAGCCATAATTCACCCCTCCACTTT. Protein sequence: CASSLVRLSHNSPLHF.

V gene TRBV11-2 combines with J gene TRBJ1-6; possibly TRBD1 for D (5 bases). Trimming pared 0 bases from V and 10 bases from J, leaving 10 bases between. Germline V gives CDR1 SGHAT, CDR2 FQNNGV. The CDR3 is 14 amino acids. CDR3 coding DNA: TGTGCCAGCAGCTTAGACAGGGATTGGTCACCCCTCCACTTT. It codes for CASSLDRDWSPLHF.

The chain uses TRBV6-6 and TRBJ1-4, with 8 bases lining up with TRBD1. Germline CDR1 is MNHNY and CDR2 is SVGAGI (reference sequence). Losses at the gene ends were 4 bases for V and 7 bases for J; bases not matched to a gene: 5. The CDR3 consists of 14 residues. CDR3 DNA: TGTGCCAGCAGTTTTGGACAGGGTAGTGAAAAACTGTTTTTT. Its translation: CASSFGQGSEKLFF.

This clone came up once. The chain is built from TRBV4-1 and TRBJ1-1; D uncertain. V shed 3 bases and J shed 1 base, with 9 bases lying between them. CDR3 length equals 14 residues. Germline V lookup: CDR1 MGHRA, CDR2 YSYEKL. The CDR3 DNA sequence: TGCGCCAGCAGCCATTTTTTATCGAACACTGAAGCTTTCTTT. This translates into CASSHFLSNTEAFF.

The chain links TRBV6-1 to TRBJ1-2; tentatively, D is TRBD1 (5 bases). CDR1 is MNHNS and CDR2 is SASEGT in the germline V gene. CDR3 length equals 13 residues. Trimming took 3 bases from V and 10 from J, leaving 15 bases between them. The CDR3 loop is CASSEGGRFFYTF. Here the CDR3 DNA reads TGTGCCAGCAGTGAGGGGGGAAGGTTCTTCTACACCTTC.

The rearrangement links TRBV7-2 to TRBJ1-1, with TRBD1 matching 10 bases. CDR3 length: 14 residues. Trimming cost V 7 bases and J 6 bases; bases outside gene matches: 8. Germline assignment: CDR1 SGHTA and CDR2 FQGNSA. CDR3 in DNA: TGTGCCAGCAACAGACGACAGGGGGCAGCTGAAGCTTTCTTT. Translating gives CASNRRQGAAEAFF. Based on the CDR3 plus reference TRBV7-2 and TRBJ1-1, the full variable domain is GAGVSQSPSNKVTEKGKDVELRCDPISGHTALYWYRQSLGQGLEFLIYFQGNSAPDKSGLPSDRFSAERTGGSVSTLTIQRTQQEDSAVYLCASNRRQGAAEAFFGQGTRLTVV.

This chain uses TRBV13 with TRBJ2-1; D not resolved. Trimming left V 5 bases short and J 5 bases short, with 7 bases between. Germline CDR1 PRHDT, CDR2 FYEKMQ (reference sequence). The CDR3 spans 12 residues. CDR3 amino acids: CASSPWHNEQFF. Written as DNA, the CDR3 is TGTGCCAGCAGCCCCTGGCACAATGAGCAGTTCTTC.

The chain is built from TRBV30 and TRBJ2-7; a possible D gene is TRBD1 (6 bases). CDR1 GTSNPN and CDR2 SVGIG come from the germline V gene (reference sequence). The V end was cut by 3 bases, the J end by 5 bases, with 20 bases between. The CDR3 is 15 residues long. DNA for the CDR3: TGTGCCTGGAGGCGAACAGGGTCGTGGGTCGACGAGCAGTACTTC. Its translation: CAWRRTGSWVDEQYF.

The V call is TRBV7-2, the J call TRBJ2-7; 7 nucleotides match TRBD2. CDR1 SGHTA and CDR2 FQGNSA come from the germline V gene. J gave up 2 bases and V 4 bases, and 8 bases lay outside the gene matches. This CDR3 is 15 amino acids long. The CDR3 sequence: CASSSEQRGPYEQYF. The CDR3 DNA follows: TGTGCCAGCAGCTCTGAACAGCGGGGACCCTACGAGCAGTACTTC. The whole variable domain, filled in from reference TRBV7-2 and TRBJ2-7, reads GAGVSQSPSNKVTEKGKDVELRCDPISGHTALYWYRQSLGQGLEFLIYFQGNSAPDKSGLPSDRFSAERTGGSVSTLTIQRTQQEDSAVYLCASSSEQRGPYEQYFGPGTRLTVT.